This T cell receptor (beta chain) comes out of a study of T cells in Graves' hyperthyroidism and ophthalmopathy. The trim removed 6 bases at V and 7 bases at J, leaving 3 bases unmatched. There are 14 residues in the CDR3. Germline loops: CDR1 MNHNS, CDR2 SASEGT. RNA transcripts served as the template for amplifying TCR beta CDR3 regions. First-round RT-PCR with HTBI primers amplified the TCR CDR3 region. One entry per CDR3 protein results from TCRdb running MiXCR on the multiplex PCR reads. Of about 640,000 distinct CDR3 sequences listed, about a fifth were seen once; the top ten hold about 35%. The clonotype was recovered from a man between 25 and 39 years old with Graves' ophthalmopathy. The J gene is TRBJ1-6, the V gene TRBV6-1; 10 positions match TRBD1. Sequencing was done on a sample of blood. CDR3 in amino acids: CASSKDRGNSPLHF. The CDR3 bases are TGTGCCAGCAGCAAGGACAGGGGGAATTCACCCCTCCACTTT.